The entry that follows covers one T cell receptor (beta chain) sequence. This clonotype was counted a few times. Its binding antigen is unknown. Base qualities were left out, and no much larger clone turns up one base away. To prepare the library, 5' RACE was applied. Instrument used: Illumina HiSeq 2500. A second PCR of 7 to 11 cycles was performed with a sample-barcoded 5' primer and a J-beta primer mix. A template-switch 5' adaptor carrying 12 random nucleotides introduced a unique molecular identifier onto each TCR beta cDNA molecule. Each sample yielded at least 3 million CDR3-containing paired-end reads. First-strand cDNA synthesis was performed from all RNA using the Mint cDNA synthesis kit, with priming by a TRBC-specific oligonucleotide. Following uracil-DNA glycosylase treatment, all cDNA underwent a first 18-cycle PCR with the universal primers M1SS and BC2_uni_R. As for the original processing: For normalization, 1 million high-quality reads, each with a distinct molecular identifier, were randomly selected from each sample. Instead of being binned into consensus sequences, reads with shared molecular identifiers were discarded. MiTCR, run with a Q25 quality threshold and the strictest error-elimination algorithm, handled CDR3 identification, clonotype clustering and error correction. Lower-bound total TCR beta diversity was estimated with a nonparametric unseen species model using Euler transformation. In-frame beta chains were kept once TCRdb had trimmed the public reads at Q25 with fastp and called clones with MiXCR. Identical CDR3 proteins give one entry, which carries the most common genes and DNA. Clone size and V and J calls follow TCRdb, not the original study. This sample comprises around 850,000 distinct CDR3 sequences, around 36% of them detected only once. Approximately 13% of the sample belongs to the ten largest clones.

This sample is part of a study of blood T cells in healthy people across ages (dated by TCRdb to the mid-2010s). Context from the whole study: In model experiments, roughly one uniquely barcoded TCR beta cDNA molecule per two T cells was captured by template switching. For two donors (one aged 18 to 30 and one aged 80 or older), the study analyzed two additional independent replicas of 1 million unique cDNA reads from the same blood draw. The donors were split into four age groups: young (average 16 years), middle-aged (nearly 40), aged (more than 60) and long-lived (approximately 89). Using deep sequencing normalized with unique cDNA molecular identifiers, the study measured how TCR beta repertoire diversity changes with age. To avoid experimental bias, donors of different ages were spread randomly across the sequencing lanes.

The 39 donors, aged about 6 to 95 years, were systemically healthy Caucasian individuals from Russia. Ten milliliters of peripheral blood were collected from each donor into EDTA-treated Vacutainer tubes. Ficoll-Paque density-gradient centrifugation was used to isolate PBMCs, with at least 7 million obtained per sample. Trizol reagent was used to extract total RNA from the PBMCs, yielding at least 5.5 micrograms per sample. For every donor, an aliquot of PBMCs went through flow cytometry to measure the percentages of naive CD45RAhigh/CD27high T cells. The paper's findings and limits, for the study overall: As age increased, observed TCR beta diversity per million T cells dropped in a roughly linear way, and a significant reduction was already evident by age roughly 36. There was a strong correlation between observed TCR beta diversity and the percentage of naive T cells measured by flow cytometry. Total diversity estimates from one million sequenced T cells were considered lower bounds and underestimates. Since profiling was done on bulk unsorted PBMCs, naive and antigen-experienced compartments could not be conclusively compared. Because the CMV infection status of the donors was unknown, age-related changes in expanded clonotypes may potentially have been confounded. Compared with the aged group, more naive CD4+ T cells, fewer expanded clones and increased TCR diversity were shown by the long-lived group, suggesting age selection.

Trimming at the junction amounts to 4 bases on V and 4 bases on J, and the germline ends lie 18 bases apart. CDR3 length: 17 amino acids, cysteine to phenylalanine. The only DNA kept is the CDR3, 51 bases in frame from the first base. CDR1 and CDR2 were assigned from the germline V gene as SGHRS and YFSETQ. Specimen: blood. This sequence uses TRBV5-1 and TRBJ1-6; the D gene is possibly TRBD1, with 5 bases matching. The TCR was taken from a man aged 18 to 29 in good health. The sequenced DNA: TGCGCCAGCAGCCGGGGGAACGACCGGACTTATAATTCACCCCTCCACTTT. Translated, this gives CASSRGNDRTYNSPLHF.